What follows is one T cell receptor (beta chain) and its context. This sample was included in a study of blood T cell repertoires in COVID-19. Using immunoSEQ multiplex PCR, the repertoire was profiled, and TCRdb retains in-frame clones only, with some absent. The sample has 90,000 to 130,000 clones; around 90% are singletons. Per the germline V gene, CDR1 is SGHAT and CDR2 is FQNNGV. The CDR3 loop spans 15 amino acids. Losses at the gene ends were 5 bases for V and 8 bases for J; bases not matched to a gene: 13. The chain links TRBV11-2 to TRBJ2-3; 7 bases fit TRBD2. The specimen was peripheral blood. This receptor was identified in a human donor in a cohort sampled during active COVID-19. CDR3 loop: CASSTSGTQYGTQYF. Here the CDR3 DNA reads TGTGCCAGCAGCACCAGCGGGACCCAGTATGGTACGCAGTATTTT.